One and the same sample provided the 32 T cell receptor beta chains below, sequenced in a study of shared clonotypes between healthy human individuals. Assay used: immunoSEQ multiplex PCR; TCRdb lists only in-frame clones, some missing. The table has millions of clones, more than 80% seen once; the top ten hold roughly 0.13%. Sequencing was carried out using naive CD4+ T cells sorted from blood. Noted subset: CD45RA+ positively selected. The receptor source for this set is a man aged 18 to 35 in good health.

The J gene is TRBJ2-5, the V gene TRBV30; D gene ambiguous. V was trimmed by 5 bases and J by 6 bases, leaving 16 bases between them. From germline, CDR1 is GTSNPN and CDR2 SVGIG (reference sequence). The CDR3 covers 13 residues. CDR3 residues: CAWSHQAMKTQYF. CDR3 DNA: TGTGCCTGGTCGCATCAGGCGATGAAGACCCAGTACTTC.

The chain has TRBV2 and TRBJ1-5, with a possible D match to TRBD1 (6 bases). The CDR3 spans 15 residues. V was pared by 7 bases and J by 6 bases, with 19 bases between. The germline CDR1 and CDR2 sequences are SNHLY and FYNNEI. CDR3 in amino acids: CASTEGGGLGQPQHF. In DNA form, the CDR3 reads TGTGCCAGCACCGAGGGGGGAGGGCTGGGTCAGCCCCAGCATTTT.

The V call is TRBV6-1, the J call TRBJ2-7; 13 nucleotides agree with TRBD2. Looked up from germline, CDR1 is MNHNS and CDR2 is SASEGT. The V segment lost 0 bases and the J segment 3 bases; nucleotides outside the gene matches: 2. The CDR3 contains 16 residues. The CDR3 loop reads CASSEAWTSGSYEQYF. The CDR3 DNA is TGTGCCAGCAGTGAAGCGTGGACTAGCGGGAGCTACGAGCAGTACTTC.

The V call is TRBV6-6, the J call TRBJ2-7; D might be TRBD1 (5 bases). The CDR3 contains 15 residues. CDR1 and CDR2 from the germline V gene are MNHNY and SVGAGI (reference sequence). Trimming took 0 bases from V and 4 from J, leaving 13 bases between them. DNA for the CDR3: TGTGCCAGCAGTTACTCTCGGACACAATCGTACGAGCAGTACTTC. Protein: CASSYSRTQSYEQYF.

Comment on this clone: Additional DNA sequences in this sample encode the identical CDR3. The chain is built from TRBV6-5 and TRBJ1-5; D unclear. The CDR3 is 13 amino acids. Germline loops: CDR1 MNHEY, CDR2 SVGAGI. Trimming shortened V by 6 bases and J by 1 base, and 7 bases separated the two germline ends. The CDR3 spells CASRRNSNQPQHF. The CDR3 DNA reads TGTGCCAGCAGACGAAACAGCAATCAGCCCCAGCATTTT.

The chain couples TRBV11-2 to TRBJ2-5; D is possibly TRBD1 (5 bases). Germline CDR1 SGHAT, CDR2 FQNNGV. V was clipped by 0 bases and J by 1 base, with 9 bases between them. This CDR3 is built from 15 residues. The CDR3 coding sequence is TGTGCCAGCAGCTTAGATCTAGGGGTCCAAGAGACCCAGTACTTC. Protein: CASSLDLGVQETQYF.

CDR3 sequence: CASRTGTGNYGYTF. DNA for the CDR3: TGTGCCAGCAGAACCGGGACAGGAAACTATGGCTACACCTTC. This chain joins TRBV28 and TRBJ1-2; TRBD1 aligns across 8 bases. The germline CDR1 and CDR2 sequences are MDHEN and SYDVKM. With 6 bases clipped from V and 2 bases from J, the junction kept 5 bases outside the gene matches. This CDR3 comprises 14 residues.

DNA of the CDR3: TGTGCCAGCAGTCCGACTAGAAACTCCGGGGAGCTGTTTTTT. Amino acids: CASSPTRNSGELFF. This sequence joins TRBV2 and TRBJ2-2, with a tentative D call TRBD2 (6 bases). Germline V lookup: CDR1 SNHLY, CDR2 FYNNEI. Trimming cost V 5 bases and J 6 bases, with 13 bases left between them. The CDR3 is 14 amino acids.

CDR3 amino acids: CASRTGRENTEAFF. DNA of the CDR3: TGTGCCAGCAGAACGGGACGGGAGAACACTGAAGCTTTCTTT. This chain connects TRBV6-1 to TRBJ1-1, with D perhaps TRBD1 (5 bases). Germline CDR1 reads MNHNS; CDR2 reads SASEGT. The CDR3 length is 14 residues. V was cut by 6 bases and J by 1 base, with 12 bases left in between.

The genes are TRBV11-2 and TRBJ1-1; TRBD1 aligns across 8 bases. After removal of 1 base from V and 6 bases from J, the junction contained 10 bases not matched to a gene. This CDR3 comprises 16 residues. Germline V gene data show CDR1 as SGHAT and CDR2 as FQNNGV. As DNA, the CDR3 is TGTGCCAGCAGCTTAGGCCCGGGACAGGTGCGACCTGAAGCTTTCTTT. Translation: CASSLGPGQVRPEAFF.

Here the CDR3 reads CASSGTGTMQGNEQFF. The DNA for the CDR3 is TGTGCCAGCAGTGGAACCGGGACTATGCAAGGGAATGAGCAGTTCTTC. This chain joins TRBV5-4 and TRBJ2-1; TRBD2 aligns across 7 bases. Germline V gives CDR1 SGHNT, CDR2 YYREEE (reference sequence). V lost 5 bases and J lost 7; bases outside the gene matches: 15. CDR3 length: 16 residues.

This chain connects TRBV15 to TRBJ2-3, with D perhaps TRBD1 (5 bases). The CDR3 has 15 residues. CDR1 LNHNV and CDR2 YYDKDF come from the germline V gene (reference sequence). Trimming removed 0 bases from V and 2 bases from J, with 9 bases in between. The CDR3 nucleotides read TGTGCCACCAGCAGAGATCTGGGGCACACAGATACGCAGTATTTT. Translation: CATSRDLGHTDTQYF.

This sequence joins TRBV7-2 and TRBJ2-3; the match to TRBD1 covers 9 bases. This CDR3 contains 17 residues. Looked up from germline, CDR1 is SGHTA and CDR2 is FQGNSA. The V and J ends lost 5 bases and 4 bases, in that order; junction bases with no gene match: 13. This CDR3 reads CASSRGEGTGRADTQYF. In DNA form, the CDR3 reads TGTGCCAGCAGCCGTGGGGAGGGGACAGGGCGCGCAGATACGCAGTATTTT.

This clone has a handful of counts. The chain is built from TRBV7-9 and TRBJ2-2; 9 nucleotides agree with TRBD1. Germline loops: CDR1 SEHNR, CDR2 FQNEAQ (reference sequence). J was trimmed by 5 bases and V by 4 bases; bases with no gene match: 8. The length of the CDR3 is 16 residues. The CDR3: CASSSQPGQGTGELFF. The CDR3 region has the DNA TGTGCCAGCAGCTCACAACCGGGACAGGGAACCGGGGAGCTGTTTTTT.

In its sample, this clone was seen a few times. The chain is built from TRBV10-3 and TRBJ1-1, with 7 bases matching TRBD1. The CDR3 runs 13 residues. CDR1 ENHRY and CDR2 SYGVKD come from the germline V gene. V gave up 6 bases and J gave up 5 bases; unmatched junction bases: 6. In DNA, the CDR3 is TGTGCCATCAGCAGGGGGTCGGGGACTGAAGCTTTCTTT. Encoded protein: CAISRGSGTEAFF.

The chain couples TRBV5-1 to TRBJ1-4; the match to TRBD1 covers 8 bases. The CDR3 extends over 13 amino acids. Germline V CDR1 and CDR2: SGHRS, YFSETQ. V gave up 4 bases and J gave up 12 bases; unmatched junction bases: 8. DNA for the CDR3: TGCGCCAGCAGCGCGATCCCGACAGGGGAACTGTTTTTT. This codes for CASSAIPTGELFF.

A remark on this clone: The sample contains more than one DNA sequence encoding this CDR3. J is TRBJ2-7 and V is TRBV27; 7 positions agree with TRBD1. With V trimmed by 8 bases and J by 0 bases, 4 bases remained unmatched. The CDR3 is 13 amino acids. Germline CDR1 and CDR2: MNHEY and SMNVEV (reference sequence). The CDR3 loop is CASSGTVSYEQYF. In DNA, the CDR3 is TGTGCCAGCTCCGGGACAGTCTCCTACGAGCAGTACTTC.

CDR3 in amino acids: CASSRGQLVDEQFF. CDR3 DNA: TGTGCCAGCTCACGGGGACAGTTGGTTGATGAGCAGTTCTTC. This chain uses TRBV18 with TRBJ2-1, with 7 bases aligning to TRBD1. From germline, CDR1 is KGHSH and CDR2 LQKENI. The CDR3 contains 14 residues. Losses at the gene ends were 4 bases for V and 8 bases for J; bases not matched to a gene: 8.

The chain recombines TRBV6-5 with TRBJ2-7, with TRBD2 identical over 11 bases. CDR1 and CDR2 (germline): MNHEY, SVGAGI. The CDR3 contains 15 residues. The J segment lost 3 bases and the V segment lost 6 bases, leaving 7 bases of the junction unmatched. CDR3 coding DNA: TGTGCCAGCAGAACAACTAGCGGGAGTTTCTACGAGCAGTACTTC. Translating it yields CASRTTSGSFYEQYF.

V gene TRBV11-2 combines with J gene TRBJ2-7, with D hard to call. The CDR3 consists of 14 residues. Germline lookup yields CDR1 SGHAT and CDR2 FQNNGV. With 4 bases removed from V and 4 bases from J, the gap between germline ends came to 14 bases. CDR3 sequence reads: CASSSSIALYEQYF. CDR3 sequence (DNA): TGTGCCAGCAGCTCCTCTATCGCCCTGTACGAGCAGTACTTC.

V gene TRBV2 combines with J gene TRBJ2-2; 10 positions match TRBD1. Trimming removed 4 bases from V and 5 bases from J; junction bases left unmatched: 7. The germline V gene encodes CDR1 SNHLY and CDR2 FYNNEI. The CDR3 length is 16 residues. The CDR3 spells CASSGQGARITGELFF. The DNA of the CDR3 is TGTGCCAGCAGTGGACAGGGGGCGCGAATTACCGGGGAGCTGTTTTTT.

The rearrangement links TRBV9 to TRBJ1-4; maybe TRBD1 (6 bases). The germline CDR1 and CDR2 sequences are SGDLS and YYNGEE. This CDR3 has 15 residues. Trimming pared 6 bases from V and 6 bases from J, leaving 18 bases between. The CDR3 DNA follows: TGTGCCAGCAACCCCGAAGGGGGGCTATATGAAAAACTGTTTTTT. Translating it yields CASNPEGGLYEKLFF.

This chain connects TRBV19 to TRBJ2-7; D is perhaps TRBD1 or TRBD2 (5 bases each). The CDR3 is 15 residues long. Trimming removed 3 bases at V and 0 bases at J, with 12 bases between. The germline V gene encodes CDR1 LNHDA and CDR2 SQIVND (reference sequence). CDR3: CASSMKLGDSYEQYF. The CDR3 bases are TGTGCCAGTAGTATGAAATTGGGGGACTCCTACGAGCAGTACTTC.

The V gene is TRBV30, the J gene TRBJ1-6; possible D gene TRBD1, 5 bases. This CDR3 has 13 amino acids. V lost 1 base to trimming and J lost 7 bases, with 8 bases between them. Germline CDR1 GTSNPN, CDR2 SVGIG (reference sequence). In DNA form, the CDR3 reads TGTGCCTGGAGTGGGGACTCCAATTCACCCCTCCACTTT. This encodes CAWSGDSNSPLHF.

This CDR3 reads CRVGQNYEQYF. DNA of the CDR3: TGCAGGGTTGGACAGAACTACGAGCAGTACTTC. The chain is built from TRBV20-1 and TRBJ2-7; D perhaps matches TRBD1 (6 bases). Germline V gene lookup returns CDR1 DFQATT and CDR2 SNEGSKA (reference sequence). The CDR3 is 11 amino acids.

This chain links TRBV5-1 with TRBJ2-2; 8 bases are a match to TRBD1. The CDR3 loop spans 19 amino acids. The trim removed 4 bases at V and 2 bases at J, leaving 16 bases unmatched. Germline CDR1 is SGHRS and CDR2 is YFSETQ. The CDR3 DNA reads TGCGCCAGCAGCGGTAGCCGACAGGGGACGGGCCCTAACACCGGGGAGCTGTTTTTT. Encoded protein: CASSGSRQGTGPNTGELFF.

The chain links TRBV29-1 to TRBJ2-7; 8 nucleotides align to TRBD1. V shed 3 bases, J shed 6 bases, and the junction held 10 bases outside the gene matches. The CDR3 runs 14 residues. Germline CDR1 SQVTM, CDR2 ANQGSEA. CDR3 DNA sequence: TGCAGCGTTGAGGGCAGGGGGCGCTTAGCCGAGCAGTACTTC. Protein sequence: CSVEGRGRLAEQYF.

There are a few counts of this clone. The J gene is TRBJ2-2, the V gene TRBV14; the match to TRBD2 covers 12 bases. This CDR3 has 17 amino acids. Germline loops: CDR1 SGHDN, CDR2 FVKESK. V dropped 6 bases and J dropped 5; count of bases not matched to a gene: 10. In DNA, the CDR3 is TGTGCCAGCAGATACGGACTAGCGGGGAGTTGGACCGGGGAGCTGTTTTTT. Translating it yields CASRYGLAGSWTGELFF.

The V gene is TRBV7-5, the J gene TRBJ2-7; the table calls TRBD2, which could not be checked here. TRBV7-5 is a pseudogene. This CDR3 contains 13 residues. CDR3 in amino acids: CARSPPRGSEQYF. CDR3 bases: TGTGCCAGAAGCCCGCCTCGAGGGTCCGAGCAGTACTTC.

This clone was seen more than once but under ten times. The chain joins TRBV7-9 to TRBJ1-6; perhaps TRBD1 as D (6 bases). This CDR3 has 14 amino acids. Germline V gene sequence: CDR1 SEHNR, CDR2 FQNEAQ (reference sequence). V gave up 5 bases and J gave up 13 bases, with 18 bases separating them. This CDR3 is CASSNEKGGAPLHF. The CDR3 DNA reads TGTGCCAGCAGCAACGAAAAAGGGGGGGCGCCCCTCCACTTT.

The sample holds one count of this clone. The sample holds other DNA sequences that translate to the same CDR3. The chain has TRBV11-3 and TRBJ2-2; 8 bases fit TRBD2. Germline trimming cut 3 bases from V and 5 bases from J; bases unmatched to any gene: 2. The CDR3 is 14 residues long. Germline CDR1 reads SGHNT; CDR2 reads YENEEA. This chain's CDR3 is CASSFRGGTGELFF. CDR3 nucleotides: TGTGCCAGCAGCTTTCGCGGGGGGACCGGGGAGCTGTTTTTT.

The J gene is TRBJ1-2, the V gene TRBV7-2; no clear D gene. Trimming took off 4 bases at V and 8 bases at J, with 23 bases between the two ends. This CDR3 region has 16 residues. CDR1 SGHTA and CDR2 FQGNSA come from the germline V gene. The CDR3 DNA follows: TGTGCCAGCAGCTCCTCACAAGGGAGAGGGTTCGGCGGCTACACCTTC. This encodes CASSSSQGRGFGGYTF.